The clone carrying this T cell receptor beta chain was seen ten or more times. It was genomic DNA that served as the template for profiling TCR beta VDJ and CDR3. From the reads, TCRdb called clonotypes with MiXCR, one entry per CDR3 protein. The data show hundreds of thousands of distinct CDR3 sequences, around 72% seen once. The record originates from a study of CD8+CD57+ T cells in acquired aplastic anemia. Study-level information: Mean DNA quantity obtained from sorted CD4+ and CD8+ cells was about 3 ug. On average, healthy donors gave 9 million to 11 million reads for CD4+ cells.

This clonotype originated in a human donor in good health, serving as a control. The sequenced sample consisted of sorted CD4+, CD8+, or CD8+CD57+ T cells (not recorded which) from PBMCs.

The CDR3 nucleotides read TGTGCCAGCAGGTACGGGACAGGGGGCTTTGGTGAGCAGTTCTTC. Residues: CASRYGTGGFGEQFF. The gene calls are TRBV6-5 and TRBJ2-1, with 12 positions matching TRBD1. This CDR3 comprises 15 residues. The V and J ends lost 6 bases and 9 bases, in that order; junction bases with no gene match: 9. The germline V gene has CDR1 MNHEY and CDR2 SVGAGI.